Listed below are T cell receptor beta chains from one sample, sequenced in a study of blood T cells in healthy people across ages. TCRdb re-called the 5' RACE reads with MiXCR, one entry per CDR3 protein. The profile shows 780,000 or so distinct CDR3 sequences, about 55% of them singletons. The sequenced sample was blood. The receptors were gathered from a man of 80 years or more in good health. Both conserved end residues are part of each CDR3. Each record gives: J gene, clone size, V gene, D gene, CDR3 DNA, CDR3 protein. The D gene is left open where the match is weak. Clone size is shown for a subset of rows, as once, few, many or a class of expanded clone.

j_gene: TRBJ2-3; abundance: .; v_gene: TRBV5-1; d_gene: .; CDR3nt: TGCGCCAGCAGCACGGGCGAGGGGACGCAGTATTTT; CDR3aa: CASSTGEGTQYF
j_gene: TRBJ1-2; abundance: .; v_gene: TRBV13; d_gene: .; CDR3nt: TGTGCCAGCAGCTTAGAGAGGGCAGTTTATGGCTACACCTTC; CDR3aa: CASSLERAVYGYTF
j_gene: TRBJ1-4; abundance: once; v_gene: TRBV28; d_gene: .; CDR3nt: TGTGCCACCTCCCCTTTGAGGGACACTAATGAAAAACTGTTTTTT; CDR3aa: CATSPLRDTNEKLFF
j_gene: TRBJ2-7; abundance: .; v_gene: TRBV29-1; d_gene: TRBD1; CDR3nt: TGCAGCGTCCAACGGACAGGGGGTTTCGAGCAGTACTTC; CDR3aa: CSVQRTGGFEQYF
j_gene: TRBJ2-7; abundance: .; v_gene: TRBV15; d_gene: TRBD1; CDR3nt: TGTGCCACCAGCTTAGACAGGGGGCTAGGCGAGCAGTACTTC; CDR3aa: CATSLDRGLGEQYF
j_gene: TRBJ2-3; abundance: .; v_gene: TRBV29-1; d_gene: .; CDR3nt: TGCAGCGTTGAAGGAAAAGATACGCAGTATTTT; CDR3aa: CSVEGKDTQYF
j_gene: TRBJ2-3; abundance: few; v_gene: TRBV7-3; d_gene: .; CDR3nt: TGTGCCAGCAGCAATTGGACAGGAGGGGGGGATACGCAGTATTTT; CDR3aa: CASSNWTGGGDTQYF
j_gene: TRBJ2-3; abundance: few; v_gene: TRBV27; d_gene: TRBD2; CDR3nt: TGTGCCAGCAGTCCGCGGACTAGCGGGAGTTCGGGTACGCAGTATTTT; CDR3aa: CASSPRTSGSSGTQYF
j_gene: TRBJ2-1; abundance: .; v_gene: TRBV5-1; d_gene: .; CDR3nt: TGCGCCAGCAGCTCGGGACCTGGGGGTGAGCAGTTCTTC; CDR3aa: CASSSGPGGEQFF
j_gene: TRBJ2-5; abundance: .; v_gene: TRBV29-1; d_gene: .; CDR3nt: TGCAGCGTTGATGACGCTGGGACCCAGTACTTC; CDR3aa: CSVDDAGTQYF
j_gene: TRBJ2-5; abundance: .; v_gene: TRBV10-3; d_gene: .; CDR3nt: TGTGCCATCAGTGTCGGGGAATCGGAGACCCAGTACTTC; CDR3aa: CAISVGESETQYF
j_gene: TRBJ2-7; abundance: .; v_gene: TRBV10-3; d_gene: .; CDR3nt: TGTGCCATCAGAGGGGACCCCTACGAGCAGTACTTC; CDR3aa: CAIRGDPYEQYF
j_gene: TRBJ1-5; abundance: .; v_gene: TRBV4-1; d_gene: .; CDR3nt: TGCGCCAGCAGCCAAGTGGGCAGGGACAACAATCAGCCCCAGCATTTT; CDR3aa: CASSQVGRDNNQPQHF
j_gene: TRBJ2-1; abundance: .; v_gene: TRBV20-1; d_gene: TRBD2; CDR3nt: TGCAGTGCCGAAGTGGGGGGGTGTACTAGCGGGACCTACAATGAGCAGTTCTTC; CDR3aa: CSAEVGGCTSGTYNEQFF
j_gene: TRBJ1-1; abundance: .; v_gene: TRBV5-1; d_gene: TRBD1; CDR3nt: TGCGCCAGCAGCTTTGGACAGGAGCTGCCTGAAGCTTTCTTT; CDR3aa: CASSFGQELPEAFF
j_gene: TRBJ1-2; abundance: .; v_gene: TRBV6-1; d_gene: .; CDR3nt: TGTGCCAGCAGTGAAATGCCAGCTAACTATGGCTACACCTTC; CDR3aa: CASSEMPANYGYTF
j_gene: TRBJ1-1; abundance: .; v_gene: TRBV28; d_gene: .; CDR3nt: TGTGCCAGCAGCAGAAGGGCGGCGAACACTGAAGCTTTCTTT; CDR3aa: CASSRRAANTEAFF
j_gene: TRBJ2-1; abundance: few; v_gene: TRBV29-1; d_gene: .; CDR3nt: TGCAGCGTGCGACTCCTTAGCTCCTACAATGAGCAGTTCTTC; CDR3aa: CSVRLLSSYNEQFF
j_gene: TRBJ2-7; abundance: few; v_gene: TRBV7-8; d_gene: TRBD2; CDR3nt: TGTGCCAGCAGCTTAGCACTAGCGGGCGTCTACGAGCAGTACTTC; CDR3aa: CASSLALAGVYEQYF
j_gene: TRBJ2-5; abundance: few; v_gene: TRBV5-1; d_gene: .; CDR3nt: TGCGCCAGCAGCCCAGGGGATAAGGATGCCCAGTACTTC; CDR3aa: CASSPGDKDAQYF
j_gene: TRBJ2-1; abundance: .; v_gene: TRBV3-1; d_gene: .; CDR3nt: TGTGCCAGCAGCCAAGATCTAAGAACCGACCTAAATGAGCAGTTCTTC; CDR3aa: CASSQDLRTDLNEQFF
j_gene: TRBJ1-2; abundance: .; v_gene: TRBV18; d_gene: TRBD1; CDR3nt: TGTGCCAGCTCACCCCGGACAGGGGGATACTATGGCTACACCTTC; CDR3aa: CASSPRTGGYYGYTF
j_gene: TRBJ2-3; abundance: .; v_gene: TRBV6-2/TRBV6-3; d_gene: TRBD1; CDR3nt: TGTGCCAGCAGTTCGACAGGGCTGGAGCACAGAGACGCGTATTTT; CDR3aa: CASSSTGLEHRDAYF
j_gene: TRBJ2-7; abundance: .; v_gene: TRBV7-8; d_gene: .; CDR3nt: TGTCCCAGCAGCTTAGCAGACCAGACGCGCTACGAGCAGTACTTC; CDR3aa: CPSSLADQTRYEQYF
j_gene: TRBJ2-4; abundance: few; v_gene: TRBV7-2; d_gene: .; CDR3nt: TGTGCCAGCAGCTTAAGCGGAGGAGACATTCAGTACTTC; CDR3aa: CASSLSGGDIQYF
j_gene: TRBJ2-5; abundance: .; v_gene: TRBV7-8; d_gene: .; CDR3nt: TGTGCCAGCACCGTTAACAGGGTTCGAGAGACCCAGTACTTC; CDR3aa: CASTVNRVRETQYF
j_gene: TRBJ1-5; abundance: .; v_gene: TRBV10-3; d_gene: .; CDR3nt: TGTGCCATCAGTGAGTCGAGTGAAAGTCAGCCCCAGCATTTT; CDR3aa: CAISESSESQPQHF
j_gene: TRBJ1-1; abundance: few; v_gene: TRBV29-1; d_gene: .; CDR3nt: TGCAGCGTTGAAAAAAGGAGGGGGGGGTCGAACACTGAAGCTTTCTTT; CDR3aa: CSVEKRRGGSNTEAFF
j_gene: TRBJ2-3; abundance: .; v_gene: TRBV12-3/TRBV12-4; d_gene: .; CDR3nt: TGTGCCAGCAGTCTAAGTATGGGGCAGTATTTT; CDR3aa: CASSLSMGQYF
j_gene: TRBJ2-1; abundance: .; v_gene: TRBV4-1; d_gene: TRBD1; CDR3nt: TGCGCCAGCAGCTTTTCGGACAGGTTCTACAATGAGCAGTTCTTC; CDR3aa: CASSFSDRFYNEQFF
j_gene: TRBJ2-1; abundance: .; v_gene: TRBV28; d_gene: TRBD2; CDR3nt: TGTGCCAGCCGCTCGACTAGCGGGAGAGAGGCCTACAATGAGCAGTTCTTC; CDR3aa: CASRSTSGREAYNEQFF
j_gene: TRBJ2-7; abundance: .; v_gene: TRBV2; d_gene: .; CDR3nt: TGTGCCAGCCGGGCGGGACTTCCGAACTACGAGCAGTACTTC; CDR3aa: CASRAGLPNYEQYF
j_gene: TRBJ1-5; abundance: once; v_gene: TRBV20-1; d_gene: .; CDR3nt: TGCAGTGCTAGAGACAGGGACGATCAGCCCCAGCATTTT; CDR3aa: CSARDRDDQPQHF
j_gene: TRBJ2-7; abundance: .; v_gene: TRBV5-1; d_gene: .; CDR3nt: TGCGCCAGCACCACCGGAGCGCCCTCCTACGAGCAGTACTTC; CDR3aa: CASTTGAPSYEQYF
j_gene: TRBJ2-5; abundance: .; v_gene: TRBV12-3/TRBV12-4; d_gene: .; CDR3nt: TGTGCCAGCAGTCGAATGGGTTTACAAGGGCAGTACTTC; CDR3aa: CASSRMGLQGQYF
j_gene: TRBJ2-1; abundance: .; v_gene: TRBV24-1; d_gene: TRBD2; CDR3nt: TGTGCCACCAGTGATTCCATTGCCGTAGGGACTAGCGGGCGCAATGAGCAGTTCTTC; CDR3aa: CATSDSIAVGTSGRNEQFF
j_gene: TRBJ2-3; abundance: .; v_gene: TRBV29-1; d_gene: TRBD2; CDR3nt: TGCAGCGTTGGCGGGGGGCTTTACACAGATACGCAGTATTTT; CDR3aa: CSVGGGLYTDTQYF
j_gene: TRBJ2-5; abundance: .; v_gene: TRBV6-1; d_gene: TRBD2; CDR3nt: TGTGCCAGCGTTGTTGCTAGCGGGAGATATGAGACCCAGTACTTC; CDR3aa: CASVVASGRYETQYF